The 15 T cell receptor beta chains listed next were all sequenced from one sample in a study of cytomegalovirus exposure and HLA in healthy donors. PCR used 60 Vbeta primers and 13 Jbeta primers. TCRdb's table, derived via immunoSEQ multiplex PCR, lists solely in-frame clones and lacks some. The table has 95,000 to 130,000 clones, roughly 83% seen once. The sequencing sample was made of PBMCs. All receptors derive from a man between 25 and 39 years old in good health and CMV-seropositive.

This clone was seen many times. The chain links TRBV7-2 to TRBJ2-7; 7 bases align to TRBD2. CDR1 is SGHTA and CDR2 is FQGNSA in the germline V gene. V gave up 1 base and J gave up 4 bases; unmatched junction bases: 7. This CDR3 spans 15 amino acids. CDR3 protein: CASSLEGGGPYEQYF. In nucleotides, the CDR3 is TGTGCCAGCAGCTTAGAGGGCGGGGGTCCGTACGAGCAGTACTTC.

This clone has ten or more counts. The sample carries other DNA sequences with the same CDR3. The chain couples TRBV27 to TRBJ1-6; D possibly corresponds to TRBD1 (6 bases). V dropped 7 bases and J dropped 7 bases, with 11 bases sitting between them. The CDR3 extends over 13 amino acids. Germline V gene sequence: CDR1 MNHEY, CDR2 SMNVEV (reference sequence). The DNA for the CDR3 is TGTGCCAGCAAGCAGGGGAACAATTCACCCCTCCACTTT. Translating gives CASKQGNNSPLHF.

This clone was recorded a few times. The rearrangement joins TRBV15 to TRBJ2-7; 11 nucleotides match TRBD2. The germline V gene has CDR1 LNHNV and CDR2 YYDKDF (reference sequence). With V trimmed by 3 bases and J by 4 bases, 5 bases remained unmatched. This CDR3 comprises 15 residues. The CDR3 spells CATSRETSGGYEQYF. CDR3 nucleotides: TGTGCCACCAGCAGGGAAACTAGCGGGGGTTACGAGCAGTACTTC.

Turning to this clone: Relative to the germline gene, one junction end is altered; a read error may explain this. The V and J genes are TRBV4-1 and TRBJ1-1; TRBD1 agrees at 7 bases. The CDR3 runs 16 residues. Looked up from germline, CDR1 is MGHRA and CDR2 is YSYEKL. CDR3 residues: CASSQPKATGAPEASF. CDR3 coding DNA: TGCGCCAGCAGCCAACCTAAGGCCACAGGGGCGCCTGAAGCTTCCTTT.

The CDR3 spells CASSPPSRSDTQYF. DNA of the CDR3: TGTGCCAGCTCACCACCGAGCAGGTCAGATACGCAGTATTTT. This chain joins TRBV18 and TRBJ2-3, with D hard to call. Trimming took off 0 bases at V and 4 bases at J, with 8 bases between the two ends. CDR3 length: 14 residues. CDR1 and CDR2 from the germline V gene are KGHSH and LQKENI.

This CDR3 reads CASTVGGAHEQYF. The CDR3 DNA follows: TGTGCCAGCACTGTCGGAGGGGCGCACGAGCAGTACTTC. The rearrangement uses TRBV28 and TRBJ2-7; maybe TRBD2 (6 bases). V shed 7 bases and J shed 5 bases, with 15 bases lying between them. CDR3 length equals 13 residues. CDR1 is MDHEN, CDR2 SYDVKM, per germline.

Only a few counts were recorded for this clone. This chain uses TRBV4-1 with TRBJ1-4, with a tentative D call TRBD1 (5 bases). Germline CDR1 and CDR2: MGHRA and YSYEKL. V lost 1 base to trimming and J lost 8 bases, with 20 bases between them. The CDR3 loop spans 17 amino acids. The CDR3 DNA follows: TGCGCCAGCAGCCAAGTTTGGGGGGGAGGGAGTAGAGAAAAACTGTTTTTT. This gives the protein CASSQVWGGGSREKLFF.

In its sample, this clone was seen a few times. The CDR3 reads CASSSHRPTYQETQYF. CDR3 nucleotides: TGCGCCAGCAGCTCTCACAGGCCCACGTACCAAGAGACCCAGTACTTC. The rearrangement links TRBV5-1 to TRBJ2-5, with a possible D match to TRBD1 (5 bases). The germline CDR1 and CDR2 sequences are SGHRS and YFSETQ. Between the trimmed V and J ends, which lost 3 bases and 0 bases, there was a span of 15 bases. The CDR3 covers 16 residues. The full variable domain, completed using reference TRBV5-1 and TRBJ2-5, is KAGVTQTPRYLIKTRGQQVTLSCSPISGHRSVSWYQQTPGQGLQFLFEYFSETQRNKGNFPGRFSGRQFSNSRSEMNVSTLELGDSALYLCASSSHRPTYQETQYFGPGTRLLVL.

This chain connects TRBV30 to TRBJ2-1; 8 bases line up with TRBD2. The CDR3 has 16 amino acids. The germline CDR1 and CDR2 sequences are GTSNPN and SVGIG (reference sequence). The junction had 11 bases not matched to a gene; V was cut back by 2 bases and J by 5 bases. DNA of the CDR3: TGTGCCTGGAGTACTGGACTAGCTGATTGGCACAATGAGCAGTTCTTC. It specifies CAWSTGLADWHNEQFF.

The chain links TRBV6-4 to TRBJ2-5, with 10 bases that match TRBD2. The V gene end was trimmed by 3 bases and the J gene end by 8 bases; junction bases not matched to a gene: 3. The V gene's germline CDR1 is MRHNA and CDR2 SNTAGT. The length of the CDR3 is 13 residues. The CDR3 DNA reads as TGTGCCAGCAGTGAACTAGCGGGGCGCACCCAGTACTTC. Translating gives CASSELAGRTQYF.

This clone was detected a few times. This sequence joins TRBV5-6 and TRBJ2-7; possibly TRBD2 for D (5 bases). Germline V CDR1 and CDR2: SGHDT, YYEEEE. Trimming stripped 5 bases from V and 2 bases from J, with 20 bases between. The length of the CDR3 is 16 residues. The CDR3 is CASSSINGLETYEQYF. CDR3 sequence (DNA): TGTGCCAGCAGTAGCATAAACGGACTTGAGACCTACGAGCAGTACTTC. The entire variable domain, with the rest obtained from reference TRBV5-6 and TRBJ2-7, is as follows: DAGVTQSPTHLIKTRGQQVTLRCSPKSGHDTVSWYQQALGQGPQFIFQYYEEEERQRGNFPDRFSGHQFPNYSSELNVNALLLGDSALYLCASSSINGLETYEQYFGPGTRLTVT.

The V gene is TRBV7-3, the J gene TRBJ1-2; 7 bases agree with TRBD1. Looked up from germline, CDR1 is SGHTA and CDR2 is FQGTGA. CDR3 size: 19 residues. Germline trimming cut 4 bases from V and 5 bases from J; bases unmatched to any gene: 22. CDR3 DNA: TGTGCCAGCAGCTCTCGGGACAGCCGCTCCAAAACCTTTTTATATGGCTACACCTTC. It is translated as CASSSRDSRSKTFLYGYTF.

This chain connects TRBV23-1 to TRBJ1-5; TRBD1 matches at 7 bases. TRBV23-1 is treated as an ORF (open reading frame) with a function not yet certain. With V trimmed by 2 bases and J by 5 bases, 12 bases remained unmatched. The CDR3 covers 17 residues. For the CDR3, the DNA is TGCGCCAGCAGTCAACCTCGTATAGGGGGCGTAGATCAGCCCCAGCATTTT. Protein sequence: CASSQPRIGGVDQPQHF.

The CDR3 loop is CASSPSFPGLAYDEQFF. The CDR3 nucleotides read TGTGCCAGCAGCCCCTCGTTCCCGGGACTAGCGTACGATGAGCAGTTCTTC. The chain has TRBV11-1 and TRBJ2-1; 10 bases agree with TRBD2. CDR1 and CDR2 from the germline V gene are SGHAT and FQDESV (reference sequence). V was clipped by 5 bases and J by 8 bases; unmatched bases: 15. The CDR3 spans 17 residues.

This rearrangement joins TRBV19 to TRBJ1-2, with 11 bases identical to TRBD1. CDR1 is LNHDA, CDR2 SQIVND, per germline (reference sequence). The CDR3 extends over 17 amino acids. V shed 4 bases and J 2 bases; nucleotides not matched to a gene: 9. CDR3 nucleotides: TGTGCCAGTAGTACCGGACAGGGGGCCTTGCCCAACTATGGCTACACCTTC. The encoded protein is CASSTGQGALPNYGYTF. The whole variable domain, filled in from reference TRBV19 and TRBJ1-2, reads DGGITQSPKYLFRKEGQNVTLSCEQNLNHDAMYWYRQDPGQGLRLIYYSQIVNDFQKGDIAEGYSVSREKKESFPLTVTSAQKNPTAFYLCASSTGQGALPNYGYTFGSGTRLTVV.